Presented here are 21 T cell receptor beta chains from one specimen sequenced in a study of shared clonotypes between healthy human individuals. The repertoire was sequenced with immunoSEQ multiplex PCR; TCRdb's copy has only in-frame clones and lacks some. This sample has over 2 million clones, with roughly 95% found just once. The sample was naive CD4+ T cells sorted from blood. As to subset: CD45RA+ positively selected. The receptors originated from a man aged 18-30 years in good health.

The chain is built from TRBV4-3 and TRBJ2-7, with D perhaps matching TRBD1 (5 bases). V shed 0 bases and J shed 3 bases, with 6 bases lying between them. In germline, CDR1 is LGHNA, CDR2 YSLEER. The CDR3 extends over 13 amino acids. The CDR3, as DNA: TGCGCCAGCAGCCAAGATCAGGGCTACGAGCAGTACTTC. Translating gives CASSQDQGYEQYF.

The chain joins TRBV18 to TRBJ1-6, with 12 bases lining up with TRBD1. The CDR3 totals 16 residues. Germline V lookup: CDR1 KGHSH, CDR2 LQKENI. The V segment lost 6 bases and the J segment 8 bases; nucleotides outside the gene matches: 8. CDR3 nucleotide sequence: TGTGCCAGCTCTACCGGGACAGGGGGCGCACATTCACCCCTCCACTTT. Translation: CASSTGTGGAHSPLHF.

The chain couples TRBV6-1 to TRBJ1-2; D is undetermined. The CDR3 is made up of 15 amino acids. Germline V lookup: CDR1 MNHNS, CDR2 SASEGT. Trimming stripped 2 bases from V and 8 bases from J, with 18 bases between. As DNA, the CDR3 is TGTGCCAGCAGTGAAAGCTTGGCGGCGAGGTGGGGCTACACCTTC. Amino acid sequence: CASSESLAARWGYTF.

V gene TRBV6-1 combines with J gene TRBJ1-2; 7 bases map to TRBD1. Trimming at V came to 7 bases and at J to 4 bases, leaving 9 bases not matched to a gene. Germline CDR1 is MNHNS and CDR2 is SASEGT. The CDR3 is 14 residues long. The CDR3 DNA reads TGTGCCAGCACCCAGACAGGGAAAGTCTATGGCTACACCTTC. It specifies CASTQTGKVYGYTF.

In its sample, this clone was seen once. The V call is TRBV19, the J call TRBJ1-2; 7 nucleotides match TRBD1. CDR1 is LNHDA and CDR2 is SQIVND in the germline V gene (reference sequence). The CDR3 contains 14 residues. The ends lost 5 bases at V and 7 bases at J; junction bases unmatched: 10. This chain's CDR3 is CASSDTGDRRGYTF. In DNA form, the CDR3 reads TGTGCCAGTAGTGATACAGGGGATCGTCGTGGCTACACCTTC.

V usage is TRBV18 and J usage is TRBJ2-5, with 8 nucleotides matching TRBD2. V lost 2 bases, J lost 4 bases, and 6 bases stayed unmatched. This CDR3 contains 15 residues. Germline loops: CDR1 KGHSH, CDR2 LQKENI. The CDR3 nucleotides are TGTGCCAGCTCACCATACGGGACTAGTCGAGAGACCCAGTACTTC. Translation gives CASSPYGTSRETQYF.

J is TRBJ2-1 and V is TRBV7-3, with 11 bases aligning to TRBD2. V was pared by 7 bases and J by 1 base, with 9 bases of the junction left unmatched. Germline V gives CDR1 SGHTA, CDR2 FQGTGA. This CDR3 is built from 17 residues. The CDR3 DNA reads TGTGCCAGCACCCCGACTAGCGGGGTTGGATCCTACAATGAGCAGTTCTTC. Amino acid sequence: CASTPTSGVGSYNEQFF.

V and J are TRBV10-2 and TRBJ1-5, with 11 bases lining up with TRBD1. The CDR3 contains 16 residues. CDR1 and CDR2 from the germline V gene are WSHSY and SAAADI. Losses at the gene ends were 0 bases for V and 6 bases for J; bases not matched to a gene: 4. For the CDR3, the DNA is TGCGCCAGCAGTGAGTCAGGGACAGGGGGAAGTCAGCCCCAGCATTTT. Encoded protein: CASSESGTGGSQPQHF.

The chain combines TRBV30 with TRBJ1-1, with TRBD1 as a possible D gene (5 bases). Germline CDR1 is GTSNPN and CDR2 is SVGIG (reference sequence). V was cut by 3 bases and J by 6 bases, with 14 bases left in between. The CDR3 extends over 13 amino acids. This chain's CDR3 is CAWRVAAGAEAFF. The CDR3 bases are TGTGCCTGGAGAGTGGCAGCGGGGGCTGAAGCTTTCTTT. Supplemented by reference TRBV30 and TRBJ1-1, the full variable domain reads SQTIHQWPATLVQPVGSPLSLECTVEGTSNPNLYWYRQAAGRGLQLLFYSVGIGQISSEVPQNLSASRPQDRQFILSSKKLLLSDSGFYLCAWRVAAGAEAFFGQGTRLTVV.

In its sample, this clone was seen once. This rearrangement joins TRBV30 to TRBJ1-3; 7 nucleotides agree with TRBD1. The CDR3 loop spans 15 amino acids. V shed 2 bases and J 2 bases; nucleotides not matched to a gene: 6. The germline V gene has CDR1 GTSNPN and CDR2 SVGIG (reference sequence). The CDR3 sequence: CAWSSQTGPGNTIYF. CDR3 sequence (DNA): TGTGCCTGGAGTTCCCAGACAGGGCCTGGAAACACCATATATTTT.

The chain recombines TRBV11-2 with TRBJ2-1; D remains unclear. The CDR3 totals 15 residues. Germline V gives CDR1 SGHAT, CDR2 FQNNGV. V lost 7 bases, J lost 0 bases, and 13 bases lay in between. CDR3 sequence: CASKRRVLSYNEQFF. In DNA, the CDR3 is TGTGCCAGCAAAAGGAGAGTCCTCTCCTACAATGAGCAGTTCTTC.

The V and J genes are TRBV25-1 and TRBJ1-1; 10 nucleotides agree with TRBD1. With 5 bases clipped from V and 6 bases from J, the junction kept 6 bases outside the gene matches. This CDR3 spans 14 amino acids. The V gene's germline CDR1 is MGHDK and CDR2 SYGVNS. CDR3 sequence reads: CASSTRTGGPEAFF. Here the CDR3 DNA reads TGTGCCAGCAGTACCAGGACAGGGGGTCCTGAAGCTTTCTTT.

This chain connects TRBV10-2 to TRBJ2-1; TRBD1 agrees at 8 bases. This CDR3 is built from 15 residues. V shed 6 bases and J 3 bases; nucleotides not matched to a gene: 7. Germline CDR1 WSHSY, CDR2 SAAADI. The CDR3 nucleotides are TGCGCCAGCAGGTTTGACAGGGGAGTCTACAATGAGCAGTTCTTC. Its translation is CASRFDRGVYNEQFF.

The chain has TRBV28 and TRBJ2-5; 7 positions match TRBD2. The CDR3 has 16 amino acids. Germline loops: CDR1 MDHEN, CDR2 SYDVKM. Trimming removed 7 bases from V and 5 bases from J; junction bases left unmatched: 16. CDR3: CASITGGFGPRETQYF. The CDR3 DNA follows: TGTGCCAGCATCACCGGGGGGTTCGGACCCAGGGAGACCCAGTACTTC.

This clone came up a few times. The chain uses TRBV7-2 and TRBJ1-6, with 8 nucleotides matching TRBD1. J lost 14 bases, V lost 5 bases, and 2 bases had no gene match. Per germline, CDR1 SGHTA and CDR2 FQGNSA. This CDR3 has 11 residues. CDR3 residues: CASSATGALHF. In DNA, the CDR3 is TGTGCCAGCAGCGCGACAGGGGCCCTCCACTTT.

The V and J genes are TRBV29-1 and TRBJ1-2, with D possibly being TRBD1 (6 bases). V dropped 4 bases and J dropped 7 bases, with 16 bases sitting between them. Germline V gene sequence: CDR1 SQVTM, CDR2 ANQGSEA. CDR3 length: 13 amino acids. The CDR3 DNA reads TGCAGCGTTGGAGGGACACGGAGTCCTGGCTACACCTTC. The encoded protein is CSVGGTRSPGYTF.

CDR3 in DNA: TGTGCCAGCAGCTCCCCTCCGGGACTAGGTGCCGGGGAGCTGTTTTTT. It is translated as CASSSPPGLGAGELFF. The chain links TRBV5-4 to TRBJ2-2, with 8 bases fitting TRBD2. Germline V gives CDR1 SGHNT, CDR2 YYREEE (reference sequence). The V and J ends lost 3 bases and 6 bases, in that order; junction bases with no gene match: 10. CDR3 length: 16 amino acids.

This clone came up once. The chain combines TRBV6-5 with TRBJ1-5; D perhaps matches TRBD1 (5 bases). The CDR3 contains 15 residues. In germline, CDR1 is MNHEY, CDR2 SVGAGI. The ends were cut back, 0 bases at V and 2 bases at J, with 8 bases in the middle. The CDR3 region is CASSYSGEGNQPQHF. CDR3 DNA sequence: TGTGCCAGCAGTTACTCGGGGGAGGGCAATCAGCCCCAGCATTTT.

The rearrangement uses TRBV4-3 and TRBJ1-2; TRBD1 aligns across 8 bases. The germline gives CDR1 LGHNA, CDR2 YSLEER. The CDR3 spans 15 residues. V was pared by 4 bases and J by 7 bases, with 11 bases of the junction left unmatched. In DNA form, the CDR3 reads TGCGCCAGCAGCCCCCAGGGGGCAGGGAGTGCTGGCTACACCTTC. Its protein is CASSPQGAGSAGYTF.

The chain joins TRBV29-1 to TRBJ2-7; no definite D call. The germline V gene encodes CDR1 SQVTM and CDR2 ANQGSEA. V was pared by 4 bases and J by 4 bases, with 8 bases between. The CDR3 consists of 11 residues. The CDR3 sequence is CSVVTWYEQYF. The CDR3 region has the DNA TGCAGCGTTGTTACCTGGTACGAGCAGTACTTC.

The gene calls are TRBV5-1 and TRBJ2-5; 8 bases agree with TRBD2. J was trimmed by 5 bases and V by 0 bases; bases with no gene match: 6. Per the germline V gene, CDR1 is SGHRS and CDR2 is YFSETQ. This CDR3 has 15 amino acids. The CDR3 region has the DNA TGCGCCAGCAGCTTGGACGGGACTAGTAAGGAGACCCAGTACTTC. Residues: CASSLDGTSKETQYF.